The rows below give T cell receptor beta chains drawn from one sample of a study of blood T cell repertoires in COVID-19. Method: immunoSEQ multiplex PCR; TCRdb's copy keeps in-frame clones and lacks some. In the table there are about 99,000 clones, around 87% of which are singletons. The sequencing input was peripheral blood. These receptors originate from a man between 50 and 59 years old with acute or convalescent COVID-19. CDR3s include the opening cysteine and the closing phenylalanine or tryptophan. Each record gives: D gene, V gene, clone size, J gene, CDR3 DNA, CDR3 protein. D genes are given only for firm matches. Not all rows give a size; the values are once, few, many and, for expanded clones, a class.

>.|TRBV30|few|TRBJ1-6
TGTGCCTGGAGTGCCGGGGCAGGGGACAATTCACCCCTCCACTTT
CAWSAGAGDNSPLHF
>.|TRBV19|.|TRBJ1-5
TGTGCCAGTAGTATAGTTACTCACAGCAATCAGCCCCAGCATTTT
CASSIVTHSNQPQHF
>TRBD2|TRBV5-1|.|TRBJ2-1
TGCGCCAGCAGCGATAGCGGGAGCGCCTACAATGAGCAGTTCTTC
CASSDSGSAYNEQFF
>TRBD2|TRBV27|.|TRBJ2-1
TGTGCCAGCAGTTCTATAGGGACTAGCGGGAGGGGGCAGTTCTTC
CASSSIGTSGRGQFF
>TRBD2|TRBV3-1/TRBV3-2|.|TRBJ2-1
TGTGCCAGCAGCCGCCGACTAGCGGGAGGGGGTGGCCTGGACAATGAGCAGTTCTTC
CASSRRLAGGGGLDNEQFF
>TRBD2|TRBV6-6|.|TRBJ2-3
TGTGCCAGCCGCGGCGCAAGCGGGGCTGTAGATACGCAGTATTTT
CASRGASGAVDTQYF
>TRBD1|TRBV9|.|TRBJ2-7
TGTGCCAGCAGCGTAGGCACAGGGGCCTCCTACGAGCAGTACTTC
CASSVGTGASYEQYF
>.|TRBV3-1/TRBV3-2|.|TRBJ2-5
TGTGCCAGCAGCCGGACCTCTCGGACATCTCGGGAGACCCAGTACTTC
CASSRTSRTSRETQYF
>.|TRBV6-1|.|TRBJ1-3
TGTGCCAGCAGTGAAGACAGGCGGAGTGGTGACACCATATATTTT
CASSEDRRSGDTIYF
>TRBD2|TRBV11-3|few|TRBJ2-3
TGTGCCAGCAGCGGTGGGAGGGCCACAGATACGCAGTATTTT
CASSGGRATDTQYF
>.|TRBV1|.|TRBJ2-7
.
CTSSPWGRGAYEQYF
>TRBD2|TRBV30|.|TRBJ2-1
TGTGCCTGGAGTGCCACCCTAGCGGGAGCTTGGAGTGAGCAGTTCTTC
CAWSATLAGAWSEQFF
>.|TRBV27|.|TRBJ2-1
TGTGCCAGCAGCCCACGAGTTGGGGACAACCACAATGAGCAGTTCTTC
CASSPRVGDNHNEQFF
>.|TRBV5-1|.|TRBJ2-7
TGCGCCAGCAGCTCGTCGGGGATCTACGAGCAGTACTTC
CASSSSGIYEQYF
>TRBD1|TRBV4-1|.|TRBJ1-1
TGCGCCAGCAGCCAAGAAGGGGACAGGACGCACACTGAAGCTTTCTTT
CASSQEGDRTHTEAFF
>.|TRBV27|.|TRBJ1-6
TGTGCCAGCAGTTTCCTGTTTGCGCATTCACCCCTCCACTTT
CASSFLFAHSPLHF
>TRBD2|TRBV30|.|TRBJ2-7
TGTGCCTGGAGTGAGGGACTAGCGGTGACCTACGAGCAGTACTTC
CAWSEGLAVTYEQYF
>TRBD1|TRBV5-4|.|TRBJ2-1
TGTGCCAGCAGCTCAGGACAGGGGCGGGATGAGCAGTTCTTC
CASSSGQGRDEQFF
>.|TRBV10-3|.|TRBJ2-7
TGTGCCACTGGGACTTCCAGCTCCTACGAGCAGTACTTC
CATGTSSSYEQYF
>TRBD1|TRBV19|.|TRBJ1-1
TGTGCCAGTAGTATAGCGGCAGGGGGCAGGGGGAACACTGAAGCTTTCTTT
CASSIAAGGRGNTEAFF
>TRBD1|TRBV6-5|.|TRBJ2-2
TGTGCCAGCAGTCACAGGGGCTCCGGGGAGCTGTTTTTT
CASSHRGSGELFF
>TRBD1|TRBV19|.|TRBJ1-5
TGTGCCAGTAGGCTGACGACAGGGGGCAATCAGCCCCAGCATTTT
CASRLTTGGNQPQHF
>.|TRBV18|.|TRBJ2-3
TGTGCCAGCTCACCTCTAAGCACAGATACGCAGTATTTT
CASSPLSTDTQYF
>.|TRBV27|.|TRBJ1-2
TGTGCCAGCAGTTGGCGAGGGGGCTATGGCTACACCTTC
CASSWRGGYGYTF
>TRBD2|TRBV24-1|.|TRBJ2-1
TGTGCCACCAGTGATCCGACTAGCGGGGGTAGGGATGAGCAGTTCTTC
CATSDPTSGGRDEQFF
>TRBD1|TRBV7-2|.|TRBJ1-2
TGTGCCAGCAGCCCTAGACAGGGGGCAGACTATGGCTACACCTTC
CASSPRQGADYGYTF
>TRBD2|TRBV5-1|.|TRBJ2-7
TGCGCCAGCAGCCCGGGGGCGGGAGGTGCCTACGAGCAGTACTTC
CASSPGAGGAYEQYF
>TRBD2|TRBV9|.|TRBJ2-7
TGTGCCAGCAGCGTAGACGCGGGGGGTTCCTACGAGCAGTACTTC
CASSVDAGGSYEQYF
>TRBD1|TRBV18|.|TRBJ1-1
TGTGCCAGCTCGCTTACAGGGGGCGGTGAAGCTTTCTTT
CASSLTGGGEAFF
>.|TRBV5-1|.|TRBJ2-7
TGCGCCAGCAGCTTGGGCGACAGTTACTCCTACGAGCAGTACTTC
CASSLGDSYSYEQYF
>.|TRBV15|.|TRBJ2-6
TGTGCCACCAGCAGGGGGGAGACAGGCTGGGGTGGGGCCAACGTCCTGACTTTC
CATSRGETGWGGANVLTF
>.|TRBV7-9|few|TRBJ2-1
TGTGCCAGCAGCTTAGTTGGGCTAGCGAAATACAATGAGCAGTTCTTC
CASSLVGLAKYNEQFF
>.|TRBV7-9|.|TRBJ1-2
TGTGCCAGCAGCTTAGCTTACCGGGAATATGGCTACACCTTC
CASSLAYREYGYTF
>.|TRBV7-8|.|TRBJ2-2
TGTGCCAGCAGCTTGGGTTTTCGGCGGGTGAACACCGGGGAGCTGTTTTTT
CASSLGFRRVNTGELFF
>TRBD1|TRBV19|.|TRBJ2-3
TGTGCCAGTAGTCTTCACAGGGGCCTGGCAGATACGCAGTATTTT
CASSLHRGLADTQYF
>.|TRBV29-1|.|TRBJ2-7
TGCAGCGCCACGACTGGAGCCCGGGGGGAGCAGTACTTC
CSATTGARGEQYF
>.|TRBV18|.|TRBJ2-5
TGTGCCAGCTCACCAATGGGAGGAGAGACCCAGTACTTC
CASSPMGGETQYF
>.|TRBV7-8|few|TRBJ2-7
TGTGCCAGCAGCTCCAGCGGGGGACAGGGAAACCACGAGCAGTACTTC
CASSSSGGQGNHEQYF
>.|TRBV3-1/TRBV3-2|.|TRBJ2-3
TGTGCCAGCAGCCCGCGTTCTAGACTACGAAATACGCAGTATTTT
CASSPRSRLRNTQYF
>TRBD2|TRBV2|.|TRBJ2-1
TGTGCCAGCACGGGGGGAGATGAGCAGTTCTTC
CASTGGDEQFF
>TRBD1|TRBV27|.|TRBJ2-5
TGTGCCAGCAGTACCCGGACAGGGGGCCCCCTGACCCAGTACTTC
CASSTRTGGPLTQYF